The rows below give T cell receptor beta chains drawn from one sample of a study of T-cell reconstitution after alpha-beta-depleted transplantation in children. TCRdb passed the PCR reads through MiXCR, listing each CDR3 protein once. The table has 230,000 or so distinct CDR3 sequences, approximately 12% seen once; the top ten hold approximately 2.4%. Sequencing was performed on PBMCs from the stem cell graft donor, taken from the stem cell graft. These receptors were collected from a human donor who donated a stem cell graft to a child with acute lymphoblastic leukemia. Each CDR3 is given with its conserved first and last residue. D genes are given only for firm matches. Not every row has a clone size; where given, it reads once, few, many or a size class.

V	J	size	D	CDR3	DNA
TRBV21-1	TRBJ2-7	many	NA	CASSKRACFPGAPSYEQYF	TGTGCCAGCAGCAAACGGGCATGCTTCCCAGGGGCACCCTCCTACGAGCAGTACTTC
TRBV7-2	TRBJ2-3	many	TRBD1	CASSLRQGTQYF	TGTGCCAGCAGCCTACGACAGGGTACGCAGTATTTT
TRBV7-9	TRBJ1-1	NA	NA	CASSPSGENTEAFF	TGTGCCAGCAGCCCGAGCGGGGAGAACACTGAAGCTTTCTTT
TRBV7-2	TRBJ1-2	many	NA	CASSSLMLTANYGYTF	TGTGCCAGCAGCTCCCTGATGTTGACAGCTAACTATGGCTACACCTTC
TRBV7-9	TRBJ2-2	many	NA	CASSSGDKNTGELFF	TGTGCCAGCAGCTCCGGGGATAAGAACACCGGGGAGCTGTTTTTT
TRBV30	TRBJ1-1	few	NA	CAWSMTGWNTEAFF	TGTGCCTGGAGTATGACAGGTTGGAACACTGAAGCTTTCTTT
TRBV20-1	TRBJ2-5	many	NA	CSATGRGQETQYF	TGCAGTGCTACGGGACGTGGACAAGAGACCCAGTACTTC
TRBV4-2	TRBJ1-6	many	TRBD1	CASSQRDRDRSPLHF	TGTGCCAGCAGCCAAAGGGACAGGGATCGGTCACCCCTCCACTTT
TRBV5-1	TRBJ2-5	few	TRBD2	CASSSGTSGPFKYF	TGCGCCAGCAGCTCCGGGACTAGCGGGCCGTTCAAGTACTTC
TRBV29-1	TRBJ2-2	many	NA	CSVGPYTGELFF	TGCAGCGTCGGGCCTTACACCGGGGAGCTGTTTTTT
TRBV6-5	TRBJ2-7	many	TRBD1	CASSYVQGATYEQYF	TGTGCCAGCAGTTATGTCCAGGGGGCAACCTACGAGCAGTACTTC
TRBV4-2	TRBJ2-5	NA	NA	CASSPGPAGTQYF	TGTGCCAGCAGCCCCGGGCCTGCGGGGACCCAGTACTTC
TRBV10-3	TRBJ1-5	many	NA	CAIMEDFNQPQHF	TGTGCCATCATGGAAGATTTCAATCAGCCCCAGCATTTT
TRBV7-2	TRBJ2-3	few	NA	CASSLAPAGTTDTQYF	TGTGCCAGCAGCTTAGCTCCGGCGGGAACCACAGATACGCAGTATTTT
TRBV10-3	TRBJ2-7	many	NA	CAIRTGGNAYEQYF	TGTGCCATCAGGACAGGAGGTAATGCCTACGAGCAGTACTTC
TRBV7-2	TRBJ2-7	many	TRBD1	CASSQGGQAAYEQYF	TGTGCCAGCAGCCAAGGAGGACAGGCCGCCTACGAGCAGTACTTC
TRBV20-1	TRBJ1-1	many	NA	CSARDPRGMNTEAFF	TGCAGTGCTAGAGACCCTAGAGGAATGAACACTGAAGCTTTCTTT
TRBV5-1	TRBJ2-5	many	NA	CASSQRTDQETQYF	TGCGCCAGCAGCCAACGGACAGATCAAGAGACCCAGTACTTC
TRBV7-2	TRBJ2-7	many	NA	CASSLDGRTYEQYF	TGTGCCAGCAGCTTAGACGGACGAACCTACGAGCAGTACTTC
TRBV5-1	TRBJ1-1	many	TRBD1	CASSRDRDTEAFF	TGCGCCAGCAGCCGGGACAGGGACACTGAAGCTTTCTTT
TRBV6-1	TRBJ2-3	many	NA	CASSPPGSTDTQYF	TGTGCCAGCTCGCCTCCGGGGTCCACAGATACGCAGTATTTT
TRBV6-2/TRBV6-3	TRBJ2-2	many	NA	CASSYSSNTGELFF	TGTGCCAGCAGTTACAGCAGTAACACCGGGGAGCTGTTTTTT
TRBV5-1	TRBJ1-1	many	NA	CASSSEWGLGGTEAFF	TGCGCCAGCAGCAGCGAATGGGGGTTAGGAGGCACTGAAGCTTTCTTT
TRBV11-2	TRBJ2-3	few	NA	CASSLRDAPGADTQYF	TGTGCCAGCAGCCTGCGGGACGCTCCTGGGGCAGATACGCAGTATTTT
TRBV27	TRBJ1-4	many	NA	CASRLAGGEKLFF	TGTGCCAGCAGGCTTGCCGGAGGGGAAAAACTGTTTTTT
TRBV12-3/TRBV12-4	TRBJ1-2	many	TRBD1	CASSSDDRGKGYGYTF	TGTGCCAGCAGTTCCGACGACAGGGGGAAAGGGTATGGCTACACCTTC
TRBV6-1	TRBJ1-5	many	TRBD1	CASRNGNTGDQPQHF	TGTGCCAGCAGAAACGGAAACACAGGGGATCAGCCCCAGCATTTT
TRBV18	TRBJ2-3	few	TRBD1	CASHTGGVPDTQYF	TGTGCCAGTCACACAGGGGGCGTCCCAGATACGCAGTATTTT
TRBV4-1	TRBJ2-2	many	NA	CASSQEERIPGELFF	TGCGCCAGCAGCCAAGAAGAACGGATCCCCGGGGAGCTGTTTTTT
TRBV7-9	TRBJ2-7	few	NA	CASSSELGAF	TGTGCCAGCAGTTCTGAACTCGGAGCATTC